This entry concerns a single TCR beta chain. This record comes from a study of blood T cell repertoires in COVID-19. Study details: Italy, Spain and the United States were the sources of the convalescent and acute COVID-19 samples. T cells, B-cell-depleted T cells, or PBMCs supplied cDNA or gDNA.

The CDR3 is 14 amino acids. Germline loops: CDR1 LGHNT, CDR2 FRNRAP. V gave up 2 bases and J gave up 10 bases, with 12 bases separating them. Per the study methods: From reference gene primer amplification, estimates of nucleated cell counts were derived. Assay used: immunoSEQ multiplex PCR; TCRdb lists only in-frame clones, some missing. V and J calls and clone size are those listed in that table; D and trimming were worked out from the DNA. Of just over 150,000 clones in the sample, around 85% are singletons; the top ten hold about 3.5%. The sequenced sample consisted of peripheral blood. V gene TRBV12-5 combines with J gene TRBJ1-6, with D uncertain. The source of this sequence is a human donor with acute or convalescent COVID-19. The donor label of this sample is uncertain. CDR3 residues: CASGLPGQTSPLHF. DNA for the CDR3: TGTGCTAGTGGTTTGCCAGGTCAGACCTCACCCCTCCACTTT.